This T cell receptor (beta chain) was profiled in a study of blood T cell repertoires in COVID-19 (dated by TCRdb to the early 2020s). Describing the broader study: Samples covering the acute and convalescent phases of COVID-19 were provided by collaborators in the United States, Italy and Spain. The material from the prospective study consisted of cDNA or gDNA derived from T cells, B-cell-depleted T cells, or PBMCs. Deeply sampled blood TCRbeta repertoires from subjects exposed to, actively infected with, or recovered from COVID-19 were included in the dataset. The repertoires were released in a freely available public database intended as a resource for research on the immune response to SARS-CoV-2. The samples were drawn from the first 160 participants of the ongoing ImmuneRACE study and from 950 to 1,500 subjects provided by 6 global collaborators. A de-identified subject ID, COVID-19 status, age in years and sex were almost always included in the sample metadata. Where HLA class I and class II types were available, the types were taken from metadata supplied by the sample provider, not from assay-based typing. Overall results and qualifications from the work: How much clinical and demographic metadata was included differed by source and by participant, and the metadata was provided uncurated.

In the prospective study, participants were roughly 18 to 90 years old, resided in approximately 25 geographic areas of the United States, and were enrolled through a virtual design. To assign participants to cohorts, the prospective study relied on clinical history that participants themselves reported in a screening survey and a study questionnaire. In the prospective study, mobile phlebotomists collected whole blood, serum and a nasopharyngeal or oropharyngeal swab from each participant. Prospective study participants could optionally give additional blood draws and questionnaires over an approximately two-month period. Before DNA extraction, prospective study blood samples were shipped either frozen or at room temperature. TCRbeta CDR3 regions were amplified from genomic DNA by means of the immunoSEQ Assay, a bias-controlled multiplex PCR. Turning to the authors' computational methods: The number of nucleated cells in each sample was estimated by amplification of reference gene primers within the assay. To quantify the absolute abundance of each unique TCRbeta CDR3 rearrangement, sequence reads were collapsed and filtered. Productive Simpson clonality was computed per sample as the square root of Simpson's diversity index over productive rearrangements. Held by TCRdb, this immuneACCESS table contains in-frame sequences only and omits some clones. Under half of the omission traces to an unresolved V gene where checked; the cause of the rest is unknown. V, J and clone size are taken as reported in that table, and D and trimming were inferred from the DNA itself. The sample table shows fewer than 450,000 clones, and over 75% are seen once. Of the sample, approximately 2.1% falls within the top ten clones.

V loses 3 bases of germline sequence and J loses 3 bases, and the interval between the two ends is 8 bases. The CDR3 measures 13 amino acids from cysteine to phenylalanine. The read is trimmed to its CDR3 DNA, 39 bases read in frame from base 1. For this clone: Its recognized antigen is unknown. No qualities accompany the bases; no much larger clone lies one base away.

This chain joins TRBV12-3 or TRBV12-4 to TRBJ1-2; the D segment cannot be called with confidence. Sequenced material: PBMCs or T cells enriched from blood (not recorded which). The receptor comes from a woman aged 35 to 49 with acute COVID-19. The CDR3 is CASSFGVDYGYTF. The DNA sequence is as follows: TGTGCCAGCAGTTTCGGGGTAGACTATGGCTACACCTTC.